The clone carrying this T cell receptor beta chain was counted between two and nine times. Its antigen is unidentified. This specimen belongs to a study of CD8 T cells in ankylosing spondylitis. Germline CDR1 is SNHLY and CDR2 is FYNNEI. Between the trimmed V and J ends, which lost 3 bases and 6 bases, there was a span of 5 bases. The CDR3 has 12 residues. Quantitative barcoded 5'-RACE was used to prepare TCR beta libraries. TCRdb recomputed calls from the 5' RACE reads with MiXCR, one row per CDR3 protein. This sample yields around 140,000 distinct CDR3 sequences, of which 11% are seen a single time; approximately 4% belongs to the top ten. General study points: According to the report, clones linked to the disease were significantly enriched in matched synovial fluid samples taken from ankylosing spondylitis patients. Seemingly distinctive of ankylosing spondylitis blood was a TCR beta motif formed by eight highly homologous variants. Reactive arthritis synovial fluid and blood previously showed some of these motif variants.

The V gene is TRBV2, the J gene TRBJ2-2, with D unresolved. The TCR was taken from a female donor with ankylosing spondylitis or in good health (not recorded which). Sequenced material: blood, either unsorted or a sorted T cell fraction (not recorded which). This chain's CDR3 is CASSDISGELFF. The CDR3 DNA sequence: TGTGCCAGCAGTGATATTTCCGGGGAGCTGTTTTTT.